Below, 31 T cell receptor beta chains from the same sample are listed, as sequenced in a study of T cell changes during pregnancy in multiple sclerosis. Sequenced by immunoSEQ multiplex PCR; TCRdb stores in-frame clones only, minus some. Among roughly 50,000 clones listed, 90% to 95% were seen once. The material sequenced was CD8+ T cells from peripheral blood mononuclear cells, taken in the third trimester of pregnancy. The receptors stem from a female donor with multiple sclerosis, enrolled in a pregnancy study.

The V gene is TRBV19, the J gene TRBJ1-1; D not resolved. Germline CDR1 reads LNHDA; CDR2 reads SQIVND (reference sequence). V was pared by 6 bases and J by 0 bases, with 8 bases between. This CDR3 has 13 residues. The CDR3 DNA is TGTGCCAGTAGCCTAGCCCTGAACACTGAAGCTTTCTTT. Protein: CASSLALNTEAFF.

The chain joins TRBV27 to TRBJ1-2; D might be TRBD1 (6 bases). The CDR3 has 14 residues. Trimming pared 8 bases from V and 1 base from J, leaving 14 bases between. From germline, CDR1 is MNHEY and CDR2 SMNVEV (reference sequence). DNA for the CDR3: TGTGCCAGCCGCCTACAGGGAAGTAACTATGGCTACACCTTC. This gives the protein CASRLQGSNYGYTF.

V usage is TRBV6-1 and J usage is TRBJ2-7; maybe TRBD2 (5 bases). The V gene lost 5 bases and the J gene lost 0 bases, with 11 bases spanning the gap. This CDR3 is 14 amino acids long. CDR1 is MNHNS and CDR2 is SASEGT in the germline V gene. This CDR3 reads CASSSRGSSYEQYF. The CDR3 DNA follows: TGTGCCAGCAGTAGCCGGGGAAGCTCCTACGAGCAGTACTTC.

This chain joins TRBV13 and TRBJ2-3; D is uncertain. V was cut by 7 bases and J by 1 base, with 12 bases left in between. This CDR3 is built from 14 residues. Germline-derived CDR1 and CDR2 are PRHDT and FYEKMQ (reference sequence). The CDR3 region has the DNA TGTGCCAGCAACCTGGAGCGCGGCACAGATACGCAGTATTTT. It translates to CASNLERGTDTQYF.

The rearrangement links TRBV5-1 to TRBJ2-7; TRBD1 matches at 7 bases. The CDR3 is 16 residues long. CDR1 and CDR2 from the germline V gene are SGHRS and YFSETQ. V trimming: 0 bases; J trimming: 7 bases; junction bases outside the gene matches: 13. CDR3 region: CASSLATARGLDEQYF. The CDR3 nucleotides are TGCGCCAGCAGCTTGGCTACGGCTAGGGGGCTGGATGAGCAGTACTTC.

This chain uses TRBV13 with TRBJ2-3; 7 bases fit TRBD1. J gave up 5 bases and V 4 bases, and 9 bases lay outside the gene matches. The CDR3 length is 15 residues. Germline V gene sequence: CDR1 PRHDT, CDR2 FYEKMQ (reference sequence). The CDR3 here is CASSSRDRIRDTQYF. As DNA, the CDR3 is TGTGCCAGCAGCTCCCGGGACAGAATCCGAGATACGCAGTATTTT. The whole variable domain, filled in from reference TRBV13 and TRBJ2-3, reads AAGVIQSPRHLIKEKRETATLKCYPIPRHDTVYWYQQGPGQDPQFLISFYEKMQSDKGSIPDRFSAQQFSDYHSELNMSSLELGDSALYFCASSSRDRIRDTQYFGPGTRLTVL.

The DNA for the CDR3 is TGCGCCAGCAGCAAAGGGCTCTATGGCTACACCTTC. This gives the protein CASSKGLYGYTF. This chain connects TRBV4-1 to TRBJ1-2, with unresolved D. The CDR3 has 12 amino acids. V lost 5 bases and J 4 bases, leaving 8 bases between the germline ends. Germline values: CDR1 MGHRA, CDR2 YSYEKL.

This clone was recorded once. The V and J genes are TRBV6-5 and TRBJ2-2; 7 nucleotides agree with TRBD2. J was trimmed by 6 bases and V by 4 bases; bases with no gene match: 5. The CDR3 is 14 residues long. Germline-derived CDR1 and CDR2 are MNHEY and SVGAGI. CDR3 nucleotide sequence: TGTGCCAGCAGTTTACTAGCGATGGCCGGGGAGCTGTTTTTT. It encodes CASSLLAMAGELFF.

The V and J genes are TRBV2 and TRBJ2-1; TRBD2 is a possible D gene (6 bases). The CDR3 length is 15 residues. Trimming stripped 10 bases from V and 7 bases from J, with 23 bases between. The germline gives CDR1 SNHLY, CDR2 FYNNEI. CDR3: CATAPSRGLGNEQFF. Here the CDR3 DNA reads TGTGCCACCGCACCCTCGCGGGGTCTGGGAAATGAGCAGTTCTTC.

The chain couples TRBV7-3 to TRBJ2-1, with 9 positions matching TRBD2. The CDR3 runs to 17 residues. Germline V lookup: CDR1 SGHTA, CDR2 FQGTGA. V lost 1 base to trimming and J lost 5 bases; unmatched junction nucleotides: 9. DNA of the CDR3: TGTGCCAGCAGCTTAAGGAGGGGCGGGAGGGGGGACAATGAGCAGTTCTTC. Translating gives CASSLRRGGRGDNEQFF.

V is TRBV4-1 and J is TRBJ2-7, with D possibly matching TRBD1 (6 bases). CDR1 and CDR2 (germline): MGHRA, YSYEKL. Trimming cost V 0 bases and J 0 bases, with 6 bases left between them. CDR3 size: 14 residues. CDR3 DNA: TGCGCCAGCAGCCAAGAGGACAGCTCCTACGAGCAGTACTTC. The encoded protein is CASSQEDSSYEQYF.

The J gene is TRBJ1-2, the V gene TRBV25-1, with 12 bases matching TRBD1. The trim removed 6 bases at V and 8 bases at J, leaving 7 bases unmatched. Germline-derived CDR1 and CDR2 are MGHDK and SYGVNS. The CDR3 has 14 residues. The CDR3, as DNA: TGTGCCAGCAGCGGGACAGGGGGCAGGCGAGGCTACACCTTC. This encodes CASSGTGGRRGYTF.

The chain combines TRBV5-1 with TRBJ2-2; D perhaps matches TRBD2 (5 bases). The CDR3 extends over 15 amino acids. CDR1 is SGHRS and CDR2 is YFSETQ in the germline V gene. The V and J ends lost 2 bases and 5 bases respectively, with 13 bases between them. Written as DNA, the CDR3 is TGCGCCAGCAGCTTTAAAAGCGGAGGAACCGGGGAGCTGTTTTTT. Translating gives CASSFKSGGTGELFF.

The chain couples TRBV7-6 to TRBJ2-3, with TRBD1 as a possible D gene (6 bases). From germline, CDR1 is SGHVS and CDR2 FNYEAQ. The CDR3 sequence is 18 residues long. V was trimmed by 4 bases and J by 5 bases, leaving 25 bases between them. The CDR3 loop reads CASSSISTGTMGRDTQYF. The CDR3, as DNA: TGTGCCAGCAGCTCCATTTCGACCGGGACAATGGGAAGAGATACGCAGTATTTT.

The chain has TRBV5-1 and TRBJ2-7; 11 bases map to TRBD2. This CDR3 contains 18 residues. V was pared by 2 bases and J by 6 bases, with 16 bases of the junction left unmatched. Germline CDR1 reads SGHRS; CDR2 reads YFSETQ. CDR3 sequence reads: CASSLLVGLAGGRGEQYF. The CDR3 DNA reads as TGCGCCAGCAGCTTACTGGTTGGGCTAGCGGGAGGCAGGGGCGAGCAGTACTTC. Full variable domain (missing parts from reference TRBV5-1 and TRBJ2-7): KAGVTQTPRYLIKTRGQQVTLSCSPISGHRSVSWYQQTPGQGLQFLFEYFSETQRNKGNFPGRFSGRQFSNSRSEMNVSTLELGDSALYLCASSLLVGLAGGRGEQYFGPGTRLTVT.

V usage is TRBV11-2 and J usage is TRBJ2-5; no definite D call. Trimming pared 2 bases from V and 4 bases from J, leaving 8 bases between. Germline CDR1 SGHAT, CDR2 FQNNGV. CDR3 length: 13 amino acids. The CDR3 sequence is CASSLTVPETQYF. The CDR3 bases are TGTGCCAGCAGCTTAACAGTTCCAGAGACCCAGTACTTC.

The chain couples TRBV7-3 to TRBJ1-4; 8 positions agree with TRBD1. V lost 0 bases, J lost 7 bases, and 7 bases stayed unmatched. The CDR3 is made up of 16 amino acids. CDR1 SGHTA and CDR2 FQGTGA come from the germline V gene. Here the CDR3 DNA reads TGTGCCAGCAGCTTAACCGTCGGACAGGGCGGTGAAAAACTGTTTTTT. It encodes CASSLTVGQGGEKLFF. The full variable domain, completed using reference TRBV7-3 and TRBJ1-4, is GAGVSQTPSNKVTEKGKYVELRCDPISGHTALYWYRQSLGQGPEFLIYFQGTGAADDSGLPNDRFFAVRPEGSVSTLKIQRTERGDSAVYLCASSLTVGQGGEKLFFGSGTQLSVL.

This clone was seen just once. Sequence at one end of the junction differs from germline and may be a read error. The V and J genes are TRBV27 and TRBJ2-7, with 8 positions matching TRBD1. The CDR3 has 13 amino acids. Germline CDR1 is MNHEY and CDR2 is SMNVEV (reference sequence). The CDR3 DNA reads TGTGCCAGCAGTCCCTGGACAGGGCTCCCCCCGGACTTC. Translating gives CASSPWTGLPPDF.

The rearrangement uses TRBV27 and TRBJ1-2; the D gene is possibly TRBD1 (5 bases). Per germline, CDR1 MNHEY and CDR2 SMNVEV (reference sequence). The CDR3 covers 14 residues. Trimming cost V 0 bases and J 4 bases, with 9 bases left between them. CDR3 nucleotides: TGTGCCAGCAGTTTATCGCCCAGGGCCTATGGCTACACCTTC. Protein product: CASSLSPRAYGYTF.

The chain has TRBV28 and TRBJ1-5, with unresolved D. The CDR3 loop spans 14 amino acids. V lost 6 bases to trimming and J lost 2 bases, with 11 bases between them. Per the germline V gene, CDR1 is MDHEN and CDR2 is SYDVKM. For the CDR3, the DNA is TGTGCCAGCAGACGTACATTTCGCAATCAGCCCCAGCATTTT. The encoded protein is CASRRTFRNQPQHF.

This clone was found once. The chain links TRBV11-2 to TRBJ2-7; D unclear. Germline V gives CDR1 SGHAT, CDR2 FQNNGV. Deletions cut 1 base from V and 2 bases from J, with 6 bases between. The CDR3 consists of 13 residues. CDR3 coding DNA: TGTGCCAGCAGCTTAGGACGGGCCTACGAGCAGTACTTC. This encodes CASSLGRAYEQYF.

This clone was seen a single time. This chain connects TRBV10-3 to TRBJ2-1, with D maybe TRBD1 (6 bases). CDR3 length: 13 residues. Germline CDR1 is ENHRY and CDR2 is SYGVKD. The germline V and J ends were trimmed by 3 bases and 8 bases, with 11 bases remaining between them. This chain's CDR3 is CAISEGGVDEQFF. CDR3 DNA sequence: TGTGCCATCAGTGAAGGGGGAGTCGATGAGCAGTTCTTC.

The chain carries TRBV30 and TRBJ2-2, with TRBD2 as a possible D gene (6 bases). Per the germline V gene, CDR1 is GTSNPN and CDR2 is SVGIG (reference sequence). The CDR3 spans 13 residues. V shed 2 bases and J shed 6 bases, with 10 bases lying between them. This chain's CDR3 is CAWSYWGAGELFF. CDR3 coding DNA: TGTGCCTGGAGTTATTGGGGGGCCGGGGAGCTGTTTTTT.

This clone was counted a single time. The V gene is TRBV2, the J gene TRBJ1-5; D unresolved. Germline CDR1 is SNHLY and CDR2 is FYNNEI. The ends were cut back, 3 bases at V and 2 bases at J, with 14 bases in the middle. The CDR3 has 16 amino acids. The CDR3 coding sequence is TGTGCCAGCAGTGATCCCACGCGCATGGGCAATCAGCCCCAGCATTTT. Translated, it gives CASSDPTRMGNQPQHF.

This clone was seen a few times. The J gene is TRBJ2-3, the V gene TRBV19, with 7 bases fitting TRBD2. Germline V gene data show CDR1 as LNHDA and CDR2 as SQIVND (reference sequence). The V and J ends lost 4 bases and 4 bases, in that order; junction bases with no gene match: 14. CDR3 length: 17 amino acids. The DNA for the CDR3 is TGTGCCAGTAGTACCCGGGGGAGGCGGGAGAGGGCAGATACGCAGTATTTT. Its protein is CASSTRGRRERADTQYF. The variable domain in full, completed from reference TRBV19 and TRBJ2-3, reads DGGITQSPKYLFRKEGQNVTLSCEQNLNHDAMYWYRQDPGQGLRLIYYSQIVNDFQKGDIAEGYSVSREKKESFPLTVTSAQKNPTAFYLCASSTRGRRERADTQYFGPGTRLTVL.

This sequence joins TRBV30 and TRBJ2-7, with 10 bases identical to TRBD2. The CDR3 extends over 16 amino acids. The junction had 7 bases not matched to a gene; V was cut back by 0 bases and J by 2 bases. CDR1 and CDR2 from the germline V gene are GTSNPN and SVGIG (reference sequence). CDR3 bases: TGTGCCTGGAGTGTAAGGTGGACTAGCGGAACCTACGAGCAGTACTTC. Its protein product is CAWSVRWTSGTYEQYF. Using reference TRBV30 and TRBJ2-7 for the parts outside the CDR3, the full variable domain is SQTIHQWPATLVQPVGSPLSLECTVEGTSNPNLYWYRQAAGRGLQLLFYSVGIGQISSEVPQNLSASRPQDRQFILSSKKLLLSDSGFYLCAWSVRWTSGTYEQYFGPGTRLTVT.

This clone has only one observation. The chain recombines TRBV6-6 with TRBJ2-3, with 15 bases lining up with TRBD2. The V and J ends lost 6 bases and 3 bases, in that order; junction bases with no gene match: 4. The germline V gene encodes CDR1 MNHNY and CDR2 SVGAGI (reference sequence). The CDR3 runs to 16 residues. The CDR3 is CASRSGTSGRTDTQYF. In nucleotides, the CDR3 is TGTGCCAGCAGGTCCGGGACTAGCGGGAGGACAGATACGCAGTATTTT.

The chain employs TRBV13 and TRBJ2-7; D is perhaps TRBD2 (5 bases). CDR1 and CDR2 from the germline V gene are PRHDT and FYEKMQ (reference sequence). The CDR3 runs to 14 residues. V lost 1 base and J lost 3, with 10 bases in between. The CDR3 nucleotides are TGTGCCAGCAGCTTAGATCTAGGGAGCTACGAGCAGTACTTC. This gives the protein CASSLDLGSYEQYF.

The chain links TRBV9 to TRBJ1-2; D uncertain. Germline CDR1 reads SGDLS; CDR2 reads YYNGEE. The V and J ends lost 0 bases and 4 bases respectively, with 10 bases between them. The CDR3 is made up of 14 amino acids. CDR3 coding DNA: TGTGCCAGCAGCGTAGCAGGCTTTTCCTATGGCTACACCTTC. Amino acid sequence: CASSVAGFSYGYTF.

V gene TRBV30 combines with J gene TRBJ2-7; D remains ambiguous. Germline assignment: CDR1 GTSNPN and CDR2 SVGIG (reference sequence). This CDR3 region has 12 residues. V shed 3 bases and J shed 2 bases, with 8 bases lying between them. The DNA for the CDR3 is TGTGCCTGGAGCCTAGAAACCTACGAGCAGTACTTC. Translating it yields CAWSLETYEQYF.

The chain joins TRBV25-1 to TRBJ2-3; a possible D gene is TRBD2 (5 bases). Germline CDR1 reads MGHDK; CDR2 reads SYGVNS. The ends were cut back, 10 bases at V and 6 bases at J, with 17 bases in the middle. This CDR3 contains 13 residues. The CDR3 sequence: CATMGGSGDTQYF. The CDR3 nucleotides read TGTGCCACCATGGGTGGGAGTGGGGATACGCAGTATTTT.